The rows below give T cell receptor beta chains drawn from one sample of a study of cytomegalovirus exposure and HLA in healthy donors. Sequencing used immunoSEQ multiplex PCR; TCRdb keeps in-frame clones, though not all of them. The table includes tens of thousands of clones, roughly 80% detected once. Sequenced material: PBMCs. These receptors all stem from a woman aged 25 to 39 in good health and CMV-seronegative. Each CDR3 is given with its conserved first and last residue. The D gene is left open where the match is weak. A clone size is listed for some rows: how often the clone was seen (once, few, many), or a class if it is expanded.

>.|.|TRBV27|TRBJ1-5
TGTGCCAGCAGTTTAAGTTTGCGCCAGCCCCAGCATTTT
CASSLSLRQPQHF
>.|.|TRBV6-6|TRBJ2-7
TGTGCCAGCAGTTATACAGGGCCAAGCTCCTACGAGCAGTACTTC
CASSYTGPSSYEQYF
>.|.|TRBV19|TRBJ2-4
TGTGCCAGTAGCCGAGGGGGGGCCCCATCTAACGAGGGGGAGGATAGGAACATTCAGTACTTC
CASSRGGAPSNEGEDRNIQYF
>.|TRBD1|TRBV19|TRBJ1-1
TGTGCCAGTAGTACAATACAGGGGGCTAGCACTGAAGCTTTCTTT
CASSTIQGASTEAFF
>.|TRBD1|TRBV7-6|TRBJ2-7
TGTGCCAGCAGCCCCGGGACAGGGCATTCCTACGAGCAGTACTTC
CASSPGTGHSYEQYF
>.|.|TRBV20-1|TRBJ2-7
TGCAGTGCTAGAGATCTAACCGAGCAGTACTTC
CSARDLTEQYF
>.|TRBD1|TRBV7-9|TRBJ1-2
TGTGCCAGCAGCTACCCGGGACAGGCTAACACCTTC
CASSYPGQANTF
>.|TRBD1|TRBV11-3|TRBJ1-1
TGTGCCAGCAGCTTAGGTGGACAGGGTGGCACTGAAGCTTTCTTT
CASSLGGQGGTEAFF
>.|TRBD1|TRBV6-5|TRBJ1-2
TGTGCCAGCAGCCTCGACAGGGGCTATGGCTACACCTTC
CASSLDRGYGYTF
>.|.|TRBV7-9|TRBJ2-3
TGTGCCAGCAGCTTAGGCCTAGCCGTTGATACGCAGTATTTT
CASSLGLAVDTQYF
>.|.|TRBV28|TRBJ1-2
TGTGCCAGCAGTTCGACAAGGAGGCTACGAGGCTACACCTTC
CASSSTRRLRGYTF
>few|.|TRBV7-6|TRBJ1-4
TGTGCCAGCAGCGTAGGACGGGAGGATGAAAAACTGTTTTTT
CASSVGREDEKLFF
>once|TRBD1|TRBV2|TRBJ1-3
TGTGCCAGCAAGCCGACAGGGGGGACTGGAAACACCATATATTTT
CASKPTGGTGNTIYF
>.|.|TRBV6-6|TRBJ1-4
TGTGCCAGCAGCCAAGCGGCAACTAATGAAAAACTGTTTTTT
CASSQAATNEKLFF
>.|TRBD1|TRBV19|TRBJ1-1
TGTGCCAGTAGTATTGGACAGGTTGACGAAGCTTTCTTT
CASSIGQVDEAFF